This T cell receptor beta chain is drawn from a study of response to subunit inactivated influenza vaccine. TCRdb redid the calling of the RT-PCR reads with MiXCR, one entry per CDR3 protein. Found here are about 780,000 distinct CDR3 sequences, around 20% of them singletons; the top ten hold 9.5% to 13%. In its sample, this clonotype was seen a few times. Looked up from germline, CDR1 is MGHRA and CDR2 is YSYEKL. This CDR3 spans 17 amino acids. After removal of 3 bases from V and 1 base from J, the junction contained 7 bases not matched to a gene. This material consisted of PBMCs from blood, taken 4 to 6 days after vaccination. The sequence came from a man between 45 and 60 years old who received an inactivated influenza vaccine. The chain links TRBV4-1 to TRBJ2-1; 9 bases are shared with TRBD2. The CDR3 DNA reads TGCGCCAGCAGCCAGGCACCTAGCGGGATTTCCTACAATGAGCAGTTCTTC. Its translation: CASSQAPSGISYNEQFF.